This T cell receptor beta chain came from a study of OX40 agonist ivuxolimab in advanced cancers. Autoimmune disease history or systemic immunosuppression led to patients being barred. At cycle 4 day 1, cycle 7 day 1, and baseline, blood was sampled. Repertoires were generated with immunoSEQ multiplex PCR, while TCRdb's copy carries only in-frame clones and drops some. Among 40,000 or so clones listed, around 89% were seen once. Study-wide results and limits: Within 6 weeks, CD4+ and CD8+ blood T cells expanded clonally at 0.1 to 3.0 mg/kg. In CD8+ T cells, expanded clones were on average more numerous than in CD4+.

As to this clone: Its cognate antigen is unknown.

The CDR3 is 16 residues long. With V trimmed by 1 base and J by 4 bases, 5 bases remained unmatched. CDR1 is SGHRS and CDR2 is YFSETQ in the germline V gene. V is TRBV5-1 and J is TRBJ2-1; 10 bases line up with TRBD2. Sequencing was performed on CD4+ or CD8+ T cells sorted from blood, taken in a trial of the OX40 agonist ivuxolimab. The origin of this receptor is an adult with an advanced solid tumor such as melanoma, head and neck, liver or kidney cancer. CDR3 loop: CASSLTSGEIYNEQFF. CDR3 nucleotides: TGCGCCAGCAGCTTGACTAGCGGGGAAATATACAATGAGCAGTTCTTC.